The 25 T cell receptor beta chains below were found in one sample sequenced in a study of blood T cell repertoires in COVID-19. The assay was immunoSEQ multiplex PCR, and TCRdb's table has in-frame clones only and misses some. The sample has more than 150,000 clones; approximately 80% are singletons. Input material: peripheral blood. These receptors were collected from a woman aged 50 to 60 with acute or convalescent COVID-19.

The chain has TRBV3-1 (or the pseudogene TRBV3-2) and TRBJ2-1, with 11 bases fitting TRBD2. The CDR3 has 15 residues. V lost 5 bases and J lost 6; bases outside the gene matches: 6. Germline loops: CDR1 LGHDT, CDR2 YNNKEL (reference sequence). Here the CDR3 reads CASSNGLAGSNEQFF. For the CDR3, the DNA is TGTGCCAGCAGCAACGGACTAGCGGGCTCCAATGAGCAGTTCTTC.

V usage is TRBV10-2 and J usage is TRBJ2-1; 11 bases are a match to TRBD2. The CDR3 has 15 residues. Looked up from germline, CDR1 is WSHSY and CDR2 is SAAADI. The V gene end was trimmed by 6 bases and the J gene end by 3 bases; junction bases not matched to a gene: 4. The CDR3 coding sequence is TGCGCCAGCAGGAAGACTAGCGGGATCTACAATGAGCAGTTCTTC. Translated: CASRKTSGIYNEQFF.

The CDR3 DNA follows: TGTGCCAGCAGCTTGGGTACGGGGTGGGAGACCCAGTACTTC. Protein product: CASSLGTGWETQYF. The chain has TRBV5-4 and TRBJ2-5, with TRBD2 as a possible D gene (5 bases). The CDR3 sequence is 14 residues long. V gave up 0 bases and J gave up 5 bases, with 11 bases separating them. Per germline, CDR1 SGHNT and CDR2 YYREEE (reference sequence). The complete variable domain, with remaining parts taken from reference TRBV5-4 and TRBJ2-5, reads ETGVTQSPTHLIKTRGQQVTLRCSSQSGHNTVSWYQQALGQGPQFIFQYYREEENGRGNFPPRFSGLQFPNYSSELNVNALELDDSALYLCASSLGTGWETQYFGPGTRLLVL.

The genes are TRBV29-1 and TRBJ2-5, with D maybe TRBD2 (6 bases). V lost 4 bases and J lost 4, with 22 bases in between. The CDR3 sequence is 16 residues long. Germline V gene data show CDR1 as SQVTM and CDR2 as ANQGSEA. In nucleotides, the CDR3 is TGCAGCGTTGTAGGGGCGCAGGGCTTCGGGGGAGAGACCCAGTACTTC. Its protein is CSVVGAQGFGGETQYF.

The genes are TRBV6-1 and TRBJ2-7; TRBD1 aligns across 8 bases. The CDR3 is made up of 15 amino acids. The trim removed 2 bases at V and 2 bases at J, leaving 5 bases unmatched. CDR1 and CDR2 from the germline V gene are MNHNS and SASEGT. CDR3 amino acids: CASSERTGRTYEQYF. CDR3 bases: TGTGCCAGCAGTGAACGGACAGGGAGAACCTACGAGCAGTACTTC.

V and J are TRBV5-6 and TRBJ1-3; unclear D gene. This CDR3 region has 14 residues. Trimming removed 6 bases at V and 6 bases at J, with 16 bases between. Germline V gene sequence: CDR1 SGHDT, CDR2 YYEEEE. The CDR3: CASNLREASNTIYF. The DNA of the CDR3 is TGTGCCAGCAACCTCCGGGAGGCGTCAAACACCATATATTTT.

The chain joins TRBV19 to TRBJ2-7; a weak D match, TRBD1 (5 bases). CDR1 is LNHDA and CDR2 is SQIVND in the germline V gene (reference sequence). Trimming removed 7 bases at V and 0 bases at J, with 16 bases between. CDR3 length: 15 amino acids. CDR3: CASKARASGSYEQYF. CDR3 bases: TGTGCCAGTAAGGCCAGGGCCTCGGGCTCCTACGAGCAGTACTTC.

The genes are TRBV6-2 or TRBV6-3 and TRBJ2-7, with 8 nucleotides matching TRBD2. In germline, CDR1 is MNHEY, CDR2 SVGEGT. Unmatched junction bases numbered 10, after V lost 6 bases and J lost 3 bases. CDR3 length: 15 amino acids. Written as DNA, the CDR3 is TGTGCCAGCAGCCAACTGGGCGGGGGGAACTACGAGCAGTACTTC. Translating it yields CASSQLGGGNYEQYF.

CDR3 protein: CASSVSRGAGGRDTQYF. CDR3 nucleotides: TGTGCCAGCAGCGTCTCGCGAGGAGCGGGAGGTAGGGATACGCAGTATTTT. The chain carries TRBV3-1 (or the pseudogene TRBV3-2) and TRBJ2-3, with 9 positions matching TRBD2. The CDR3 runs to 17 residues. V lost 5 bases, J lost 6 bases, and 15 bases stayed unmatched. Germline-derived CDR1 and CDR2 are LGHDT and YNNKEL (reference sequence).

This chain joins TRBV18 and TRBJ1-1; D remains ambiguous. This CDR3 spans 13 amino acids. V was cut by 6 bases and J by 2 bases, with 10 bases left in between. The germline CDR1 and CDR2 sequences are KGHSH and LQKENI. The CDR3 protein is CASSPVVNTEAFF. The CDR3 DNA sequence: TGTGCCAGCTCCCCTGTTGTAAACACTGAAGCTTTCTTT.

The J gene is TRBJ2-1, the V gene TRBV5-1; 15 positions agree with TRBD2. The junction had 5 bases not matched to a gene; V was cut back by 4 bases and J by 6 bases. Germline CDR1 is SGHRS and CDR2 is YFSETQ. The CDR3 spans 16 residues. In nucleotides, the CDR3 is TGCGCCAGCAGCCCGGCGGGACTAGCGGGGGGCAATGAGCAGTTCTTC. It codes for CASSPAGLAGGNEQFF.

A single count supports this clone. V usage is TRBV29-1 and J usage is TRBJ2-1; D possibly corresponds to TRBD2 (5 bases). V was clipped by 2 bases and J by 4 bases, with 9 bases between them. CDR3 length: 13 amino acids. The germline gives CDR1 SQVTM, CDR2 ANQGSEA. CDR3: CSVERRVYNEQFF. Here the CDR3 DNA reads TGCAGCGTTGAACGGCGGGTTTACAATGAGCAGTTCTTC.

The genes are TRBV3-1 (or the pseudogene TRBV3-2) and TRBJ1-3; 7 nucleotides line up with TRBD1. The V gene's germline CDR1 is LGHDT and CDR2 YNNKEL (reference sequence). The CDR3 runs to 16 residues. Trimming removed 1 base from V and 2 bases from J; junction bases left unmatched: 5. The CDR3 protein is CASSQVMGQTGNTIYF. The CDR3 DNA sequence: TGTGCCAGCAGCCAAGTTATGGGACAGACTGGAAACACCATATATTTT.

This clone was found a few times. The chain combines TRBV9 with TRBJ1-2, with TRBD1 matching 8 bases. The CDR3 contains 14 residues. The junction had 2 bases not matched to a gene; V was cut back by 0 bases and J by 4 bases. Germline loops: CDR1 SGDLS, CDR2 YYNGEE. The CDR3 region is CASSVDQGAYGYTF. CDR3 sequence (DNA): TGTGCCAGCAGCGTAGACCAGGGGGCCTATGGCTACACCTTC.

The chain combines TRBV5-1 with TRBJ2-7; 7 bases fit TRBD2. The CDR3 length is 14 residues. In germline, CDR1 is SGHRS, CDR2 YFSETQ. V lost 6 bases to trimming and J lost 1 base; unmatched junction nucleotides: 7. CDR3 loop: CASKDPGGSYEQYF. CDR3 nucleotide sequence: TGCGCCAGCAAGGACCCCGGGGGGTCCTACGAGCAGTACTTC.

The chain joins TRBV19 to TRBJ1-1; tentatively, D is TRBD1 (5 bases). CDR3 length equals 15 residues. V lost 7 bases and J 4 bases, leaving 19 bases between the germline ends. Looked up from germline, CDR1 is LNHDA and CDR2 is SQIVND (reference sequence). The CDR3 here is CASMGGVGVSTEAFF. The CDR3 DNA sequence: TGTGCCAGTATGGGGGGGGTAGGCGTGAGCACTGAAGCTTTCTTT.

This clone appeared once. This sequence joins TRBV12-3 or TRBV12-4 and TRBJ1-3; D is unclear. This CDR3 is built from 12 residues. V was trimmed by 8 bases and J by 3 bases, leaving 8 bases between them. The DNA for the CDR3 is TGTGCCAGCGTTTCGGTTGGAAACACCATATATTTT. This translates into CASVSVGNTIYF.

This chain joins TRBV5-1 and TRBJ2-7; 10 bases map to TRBD2. CDR3 size: 15 residues. Per the germline V gene, CDR1 is SGHRS and CDR2 is YFSETQ. The V and J ends lost 7 bases and 3 bases, in that order; junction bases with no gene match: 10. Written as DNA, the CDR3 is TGCGCCAGCGCAGGCGGGGCTAGCGGGAGCTACGAGCAGTACTTC. Encoded protein: CASAGGASGSYEQYF.

Notes on this clone: This specimen includes other DNA sequences encoding the same CDR3. The chain is built from TRBV6-5 and TRBJ1-1, with D perhaps matching TRBD1 (6 bases). CDR3 length: 13 residues. The V end was cut by 6 bases, the J end by 1 base, with 9 bases between. Germline V gene sequence: CDR1 MNHEY, CDR2 SVGAGI. CDR3 nucleotides: TGTGCCAGCAGGCAGGGGACGAACACTGAAGCTTTCTTT. Its protein product is CASRQGTNTEAFF.

The J gene is TRBJ2-1, the V gene TRBV4-3; 9 bases are a match to TRBD1. Germline V gives CDR1 LGHNA, CDR2 YSLEER. Losses at the gene ends were 0 bases for V and 15 bases for J; bases not matched to a gene: 6. The CDR3 contains 13 residues. The DNA for the CDR3 is TGCGCCAGCAGCCAAGATACCGGGACAGGGAGGTTCTTC. It encodes CASSQDTGTGRFF.

J is TRBJ1-2 and V is TRBV7-2; 7 bases fit TRBD1. CDR1 is SGHTA and CDR2 is FQGNSA in the germline V gene. The CDR3 is 15 amino acids. V lost 8 bases, J lost 0 bases, and 9 bases stayed unmatched. The CDR3 loop reads CASCVEGATNYGYTF. In DNA form, the CDR3 reads TGTGCCAGCTGCGTCGAGGGGGCTACTAACTATGGCTACACCTTC.

This chain uses TRBV10-3 with TRBJ2-3, with 8 bases that match TRBD2. This CDR3 region has 16 residues. Germline V gives CDR1 ENHRY, CDR2 SYGVKD. V lost 4 bases and J lost 0; bases outside the gene matches: 6. This chain's CDR3 is CAISVGSGASTDTQYF. CDR3 in DNA: TGTGCCATCAGTGTCGGTAGCGGGGCTAGCACAGATACGCAGTATTTT.

This rearrangement joins TRBV28 to TRBJ2-3, with D perhaps TRBD2 (7 bases). The CDR3 is 18 amino acids. V lost 5 bases, J lost 4 bases, and 25 bases lay in between. Looked up from germline, CDR1 is MDHEN and CDR2 is SYDVKM. CDR3 bases: TGTGCCAGCAGTCGTAGGGGGGGGTTCTCGATGGCGGCAGATACGCAGTATTTT. This encodes CASSRRGGFSMAADTQYF.

This chain joins TRBV7-7 and TRBJ2-2, with 12 bases fitting TRBD2. The V gene's germline CDR1 is SSHAT and CDR2 FNYEAQ (reference sequence). The length of the CDR3 is 17 residues. V lost 3 bases to trimming and J lost 5 bases; unmatched junction nucleotides: 7. The CDR3 region has the DNA TGTGCCAGCAGCTTTTCACTAGCGGGGGGACGGACCGGGGAGCTGTTTTTT. Its translation: CASSFSLAGGRTGELFF.

This sequence joins TRBV28 and TRBJ1-2, with TRBD1 matching 7 bases. This CDR3 region has 13 residues. CDR1 is MDHEN and CDR2 is SYDVKM in the germline V gene. V was pared by 10 bases and J by 2 bases, with 7 bases of the junction left unmatched. The CDR3 is CANWDSRNYGYTF. CDR3 DNA sequence: TGTGCCAATTGGGACAGCCGAAACTATGGCTACACCTTC.